This T cell receptor beta chain was profiled in a study of T cell clonality in common variable immunodeficiency (dated by TCRdb to 2015 to 2017). The study at large found these results: Healthy controls shared more TCRbeta clones with each other than CVID subjects shared among themselves (p < 0.0001). Although equal DNA input was used, an average of roughly 80,000 unique sequences per sample was obtained for controls, compared with approximately 31,000 for CVID samples. Compared with healthy controls, CVID subjects showed increased TCRbeta clonality (t-test p = 0.018), a feature most characteristic of about a third of subjects. Differences among patients in the CVID cohort limited the correlations between repertoire features and clinical complications. Fewer deletions and N-nucleotide insertions were reportedly observed in CVID TCRbeta sequences, and highly modified clones with 13 or more V deletions were reportedly absent from CVID TCRbeta sequences. According to the authors, figuring out what caused the increased clonality in CVID would require sequencing the repertoires of T cell subpopulations.

For sequencing input, CVID and control samples contributed equivalent amounts of genomic DNA. For every sample, a 60 bp segment covering the rearranged TCRbeta CDR3 region was amplified and then sequenced. The immunoSEQ assay, a bias-corrected multiplex PCR combined with high-throughput sequencing, was used for TCRbeta amplification. In the paper's pipeline: Each unique nucleotide sequence was treated as a clone and annotated with V, D and J genes, copy number and frequency. Sequences were labeled productive if in frame, and non-productive if out of frame or containing stop codons. As previously described, clonality was calculated on the basis of Shannon's entropy. The predicted amino acid sequences of productive clones were used to derive mean CDR3 Kyte-Doolittle hydropathy. The R hclust function was used to hierarchically cluster scaled V gene usage with Manhattan distance and complete linkage. To assess clone sharing by CDR3 amino acid sequence, 12 repertoires per group were resampled over 100 rounds. The repertoires were searched for approximately 70 published EBV-specific TCRbeta sequences and nearly 250 published CMV-specific TCRbeta sequences. Two CVID samples that yielded fewer than 10,000 sequences were excluded from the analysis, so 42 CVID repertoires were retained. In its TCRdb copy, this immuneACCESS table keeps in-frame sequences only and misses some clones. Where compared with another copy, unresolved V genes explain less than half of these, and the others have no known cause. V, J and clone size are taken as reported in that table, and D and trimming were inferred from the DNA itself. For this sample, tens of thousands of clones are listed, none of them singletons. The top ten constitute just over 3% of the sample.

This clone came up many times. Its antigen is unknown. The read halts 3 residues ahead of the CDR3 end, with the missing end drawn from the germline J gene. From its cysteine to its phenylalanine, the CDR3 spans 12 amino acids. The 27 bases shown cover part of the CDR3, and their frame starts at base 1. From a lookup of the germline V gene, CDR1 and CDR2 are SQVTM and ANQGSEA. V is cut by 5 bases and J by 5 bases, and the space between the germline ends is 12 bases. Diagnosis of CVID followed standard criteria, namely serum IgG, IgA and/or IgM below the normal range together with specific antibody deficiency. A total of 45 or so subjects (roughly 15 female and 30 or so male; age range roughly 9 to 70 years, mean age about 40) were included in the CVID group. Both CVID patients and healthy controls were predominantly of Caucasian heritage. All CVID subjects had received replacement immunoglobulin therapy for at least one year at the time of study participation. When blood was collected, none of the CVID subjects were ill or on immunomodulatory or immunosuppressive medication. From each donor, roughly 5 to 9 ml of heparinized peripheral whole blood was collected. Genomic DNA from adults with common variable immune deficiency (CVID) and from healthy adult controls was the source for sequencing TCRbeta CDR3 repertoires. Diluted blood was density-centrifuged over Hypaque 1077 or Ficoll-Paque to isolate peripheral blood mononuclear cells. Genomic DNA was extracted from unsorted mononuclear cells by Qiagen column purification or by a centrifugation-based method.

Specimen: peripheral blood mononuclear cells. The chain is assembled from TRBV29-1 and TRBJ1-2; 5 matching bases give a weak D call of TRBD1. The sequence came from a human donor with common variable immunodeficiency. The CDR3 here reads CSVRDYFYGYTF. The CDR3 bases that were read are TGCAGCGTTCGGGACTACTTTTATGGC.